The 6 T cell receptor beta chains reported below all come from one sample, sequenced in a study of blood T cells in healthy people across ages. The second PCR ran roughly 6 to 12 cycles with a sample-barcoded 5' primer and J-beta primers. Each CDR3 protein gets one entry after TCRdb re-called the 5' RACE reads with MiXCR. The table records 1.5 million to 1.9 million distinct CDR3 sequences, approximately 43% of them present only once. Sequenced: blood. The receptors originated from a woman between 18 and 30 years old in good health.

This clonotype was seen repeatedly, ten times or more. This chain joins TRBV12-3 or TRBV12-4 and TRBJ2-6; D unresolved. Trimming took 6 bases from V and 0 from J, leaving 6 bases between them. This CDR3 is 14 amino acids long. CDR3 nucleotides: TGTGCCAGCAGAACAGTCTCTGGGGCCAACGTCCTGACTTTC. Protein sequence: CASRTVSGANVLTF.

The V gene is TRBV20-1, the J gene TRBJ2-4; TRBD2 matches 11 bases. The CDR3 extends over 17 amino acids. V gave up 6 bases and J gave up 0 bases; unmatched junction bases: 10. Germline lookup yields CDR1 DFQATT and CDR2 SNEGSKA (reference sequence). In DNA form, the CDR3 reads TGCAGTGCAACGACTAGCGGGGCCTATCTAGCCAAAAACATTCAGTACTTC. Translating it yields CSATTSGAYLAKNIQYF.

This clonotype was counted a single time. The rearrangement links TRBV5-1 to TRBJ2-1; 8 bases map to TRBD2. Germline loops: CDR1 SGHRS, CDR2 YFSETQ. J was trimmed by 2 bases and V by 5 bases; bases with no gene match: 9. There are 16 residues in the CDR3. The CDR3, as DNA: TGCGCCAGCAGGATACCAGCGGGGGCACCCTACAATGAGCAGTTCTTC. As protein: CASRIPAGAPYNEQFF.

In its sample, this clonotype was seen a few times. The chain links TRBV20-1 to TRBJ2-7; 12 bases are a match to TRBD2. V lost 0 bases to trimming and J lost 4 bases; unmatched junction nucleotides: 7. Germline V gene lookup returns CDR1 DFQATT and CDR2 SNEGSKA (reference sequence). The CDR3 runs to 16 residues. The CDR3 protein is CSARDSSGRAGYEQYF. The DNA of the CDR3 is TGCAGTGCTAGAGATTCTAGCGGGAGGGCCGGATACGAGCAGTACTTC.

This clonotype was detected a few times. J is TRBJ2-3 and V is TRBV20-1; 10 bases are a match to TRBD2. CDR3 length equals 18 residues. Looked up from germline, CDR1 is DFQATT and CDR2 is SNEGSKA (reference sequence). V was pared by 0 bases and J by 5 bases, with 14 bases of the junction left unmatched. The CDR3 DNA sequence: TGCAGTGCTAGAGATCGGCCCCTTCTAGCGGGAGCCGGAGATACGCAGTATTTT. Translating gives CSARDRPLLAGAGDTQYF.

This clonotype was observed a handful of times. This chain joins TRBV5-1 and TRBJ2-1; the D gene is possibly TRBD2 (6 bases). The CDR3 covers 15 residues. CDR1 is SGHRS and CDR2 is YFSETQ in the germline V gene. V lost 0 bases and J 3 bases, leaving 10 bases between the germline ends. The CDR3 protein is CASSLDGDFYNEQFF. As DNA, the CDR3 is TGCGCCAGCAGCTTGGACGGGGACTTCTACAATGAGCAGTTCTTC. The whole variable domain, filled in from reference TRBV5-1 and TRBJ2-1, reads KAGVTQTPRYLIKTRGQQVTLSCSPISGHRSVSWYQQTPGQGLQFLFEYFSETQRNKGNFPGRFSGRQFSNSRSEMNVSTLELGDSALYLCASSLDGDFYNEQFFGPGTRLTVL.